The sequence of this T cell receptor beta chain was determined in a study of post-analysis software for immune sequencing data. Overall study: Both relapsing-remitting and secondary progressive multiple sclerosis featured among the disease courses, as did progressive-relapsing multiple sclerosis.

In regard to this clonotype: The antigen is unknown.

Tagging with unique molecular identifiers was a feature of the TCR beta cDNA libraries. T cells numbering roughly 1 to 10 million yielded roughly 0.5 million cDNA molecules. One entry per CDR3 protein, called by TCRdb with MiXCR from the PCR reads. This table has about 200,000 distinct CDR3 sequences, 29% appearing once. Study results and limitations: Among multiple sclerosis patients, normalized Chao1 diversity was significantly below that of controls. Higher frequency in patients than in controls was seen for about five TRBV segments, with TRBV5-6, TRBV5-1 and TRBV20-1 among them.

CDR1 is SGHRS and CDR2 is YFSETQ in the germline V gene. After removal of 1 base from V and 7 bases from J, the junction contained 16 bases not matched to a gene. This CDR3 comprises 17 residues. The sequenced sample consisted of blood. The chain uses TRBV5-1 and TRBJ2-7; 8 bases align to TRBD2. The TCR was taken from a girl under 18 with multiple sclerosis. This CDR3 reads CASSLTVAGGKANEQYF. In DNA form, the CDR3 reads TGCGCCAGCAGCTTGACGGTGGCGGGAGGCAAAGCCAATGAGCAGTACTTC.